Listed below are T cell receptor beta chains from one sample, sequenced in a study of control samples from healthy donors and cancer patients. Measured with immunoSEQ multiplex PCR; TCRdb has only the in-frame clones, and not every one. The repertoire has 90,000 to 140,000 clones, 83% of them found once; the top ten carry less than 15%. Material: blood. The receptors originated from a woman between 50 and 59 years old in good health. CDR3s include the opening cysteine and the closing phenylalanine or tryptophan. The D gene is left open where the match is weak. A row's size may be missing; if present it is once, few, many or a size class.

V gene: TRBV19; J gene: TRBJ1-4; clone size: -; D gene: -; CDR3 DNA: TGTGCCAGTAGAAAGGGGGAGGCGGACCATGAAAAACTGTTTTTT; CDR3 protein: CASRKGEADHEKLFF
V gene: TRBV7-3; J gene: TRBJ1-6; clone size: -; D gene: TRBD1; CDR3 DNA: TGTGCCAGCAGCTTAACGGGACAGGCTAATTCACCCCTCCACTTT; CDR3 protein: CASSLTGQANSPLHF
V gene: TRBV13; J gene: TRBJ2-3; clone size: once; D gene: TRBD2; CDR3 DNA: TGTGCCAGCAGCATTCGACTAGCGGGGGGGCAAGATACGCAGTATTTT; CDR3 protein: CASSIRLAGGQDTQYF
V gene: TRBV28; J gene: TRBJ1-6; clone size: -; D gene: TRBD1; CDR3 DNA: TGTGCCAGCAGTTATTCAGGGGGGGGGAGTTCACCCCTCCACTTT; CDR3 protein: CASSYSGGGSSPLHF
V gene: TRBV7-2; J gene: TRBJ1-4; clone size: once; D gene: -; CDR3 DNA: TGTGCCAGCAGCCCCCAGGGGAGGGGGAATGAAAAACTGTTTTTT; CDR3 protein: CASSPQGRGNEKLFF
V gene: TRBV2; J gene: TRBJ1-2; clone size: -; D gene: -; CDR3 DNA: TGTGCCAGCAGCCCAGGGTTGGACTATGGCTACACCTTC; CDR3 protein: CASSPGLDYGYTF
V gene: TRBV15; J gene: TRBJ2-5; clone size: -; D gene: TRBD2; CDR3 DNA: TGTGCCACCAGCAGTCCCCGCGAAGCGGGGGAAGAGACCCAGTACTTC; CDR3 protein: CATSSPREAGEETQYF
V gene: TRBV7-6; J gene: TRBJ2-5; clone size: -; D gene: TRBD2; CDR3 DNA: TGTGCCAGCAGCTTAGCTAGCGGGTCTTTTGAGACCCAGTACTTC; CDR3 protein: CASSLASGSFETQYF
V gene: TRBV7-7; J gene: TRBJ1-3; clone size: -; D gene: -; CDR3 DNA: TGTGCTAGCAGCTTAGGCCAGGGGCTTGGAAACACCATATATTTT; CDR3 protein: CASSLGQGLGNTIYF
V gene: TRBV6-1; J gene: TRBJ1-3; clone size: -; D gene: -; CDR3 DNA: TGTGCCAGCAGTGAAGCTCAGAGGGCCGGAGGAAACACCATATATTTT; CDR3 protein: CASSEAQRAGGNTIYF
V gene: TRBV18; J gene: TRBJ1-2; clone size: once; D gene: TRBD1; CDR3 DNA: TGTGCCAGCTCACCCAGGGACAGGCGCTATGGCTACACCTTC; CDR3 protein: CASSPRDRRYGYTF
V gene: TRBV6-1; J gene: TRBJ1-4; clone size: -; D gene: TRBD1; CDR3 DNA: TGTGCCAGCAGTGAAGCTGGGACAGGCCGGGAAAAACTGTTTTTT; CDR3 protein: CASSEAGTGREKLFF
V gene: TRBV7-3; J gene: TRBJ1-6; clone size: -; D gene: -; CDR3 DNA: TGTGCCAGCAGCTTAACGGCAGACTCACCCCTCCACTTT; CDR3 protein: CASSLTADSPLHF
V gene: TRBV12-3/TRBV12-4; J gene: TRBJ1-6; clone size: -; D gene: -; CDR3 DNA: TGTGCCAGCAGAGGGGGGTTAGGGGCCCTCCACTTT; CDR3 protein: CASRGGLGALHF
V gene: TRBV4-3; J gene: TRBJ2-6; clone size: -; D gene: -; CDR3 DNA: TGCGCCAGCAGCCAAGAATGGACAGCAGGGGCCAACGTCCTGACTTTC; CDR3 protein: CASSQEWTAGANVLTF
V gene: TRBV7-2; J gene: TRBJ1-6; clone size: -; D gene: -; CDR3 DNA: TGTGCCAGCAGCTTAGTGCGGGAGAATAATTCACCCCTCCACTTT; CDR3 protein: CASSLVRENNSPLHF
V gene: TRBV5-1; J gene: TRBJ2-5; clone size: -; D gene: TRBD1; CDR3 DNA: TGCGCCAGCAGCCCACAGGGGGCGAGTGTTGAGACCCAGTACTTC; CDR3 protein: CASSPQGASVETQYF
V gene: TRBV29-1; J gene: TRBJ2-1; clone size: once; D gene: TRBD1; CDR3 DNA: TGCAGCGTAACGGACAGGGGCAATGAGCAGTTCTTC; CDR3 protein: CSVTDRGNEQFF
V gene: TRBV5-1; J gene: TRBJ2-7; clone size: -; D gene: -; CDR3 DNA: TGCGCCAGCAGCTTGCAATTGGGGGGAGACGAGCAGTACTTC; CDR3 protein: CASSLQLGGDEQYF
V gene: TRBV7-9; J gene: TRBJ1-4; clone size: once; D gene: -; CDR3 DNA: TGTGCCAGCAGCTTAGACGGGACTAATGAAAAACTGTTTTTT; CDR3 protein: CASSLDGTNEKLFF
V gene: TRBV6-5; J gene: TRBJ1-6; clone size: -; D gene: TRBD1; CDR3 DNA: TGTGCCAGCAGTTTGGACAGGGCCGACAATTCACCCCTCCACTTT; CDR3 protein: CASSLDRADNSPLHF
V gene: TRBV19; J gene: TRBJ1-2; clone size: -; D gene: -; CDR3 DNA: TGTGCCAGTACCCCTCGAGGCCGGGACTATGGCTACACCTTC; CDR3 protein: CASTPRGRDYGYTF
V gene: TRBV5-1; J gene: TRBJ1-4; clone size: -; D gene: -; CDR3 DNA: TGCGCCAGCAGCTTCTCACAGGCAACTAATGAAAAACTGTTTTTT; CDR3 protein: CASSFSQATNEKLFF
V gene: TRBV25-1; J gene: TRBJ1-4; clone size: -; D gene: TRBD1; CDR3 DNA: TGTGCCAGCAGAGCCCCGGGACAGGATCGAGAAAAACTGTTTTTT; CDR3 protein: CASRAPGQDREKLFF